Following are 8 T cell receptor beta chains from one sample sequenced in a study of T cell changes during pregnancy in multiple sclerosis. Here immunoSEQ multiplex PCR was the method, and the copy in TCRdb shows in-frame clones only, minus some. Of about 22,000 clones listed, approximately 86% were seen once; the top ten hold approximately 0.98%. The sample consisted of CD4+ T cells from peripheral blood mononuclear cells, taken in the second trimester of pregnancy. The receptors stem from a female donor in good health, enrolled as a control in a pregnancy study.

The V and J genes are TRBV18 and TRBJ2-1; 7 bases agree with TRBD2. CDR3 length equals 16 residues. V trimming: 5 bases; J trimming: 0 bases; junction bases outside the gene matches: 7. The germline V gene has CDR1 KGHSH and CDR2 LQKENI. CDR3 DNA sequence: TGTGCCAGCTCAAGGGAGGGCGGTTCCTCCTACAATGAGCAGTTCTTC. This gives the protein CASSREGGSSYNEQFF.

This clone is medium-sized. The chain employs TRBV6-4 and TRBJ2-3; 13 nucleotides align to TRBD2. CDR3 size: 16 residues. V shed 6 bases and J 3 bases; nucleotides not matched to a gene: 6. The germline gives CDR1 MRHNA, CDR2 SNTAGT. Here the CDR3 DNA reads TGTGCCAGCAGCACCGGGACTAGCGGGACAACAGATACGCAGTATTTT. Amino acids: CASSTGTSGTTDTQYF.

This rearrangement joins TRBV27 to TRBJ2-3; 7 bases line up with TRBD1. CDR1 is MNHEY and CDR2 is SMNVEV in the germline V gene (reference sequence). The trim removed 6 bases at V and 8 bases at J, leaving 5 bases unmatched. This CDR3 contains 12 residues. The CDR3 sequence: CASSGTVATQYF. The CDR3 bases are TGTGCCAGCAGCGGGACAGTAGCTACGCAGTATTTT.

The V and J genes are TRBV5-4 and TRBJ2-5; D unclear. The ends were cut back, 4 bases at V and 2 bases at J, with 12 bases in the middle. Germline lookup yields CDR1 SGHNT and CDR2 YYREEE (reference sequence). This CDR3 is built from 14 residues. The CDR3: CASSGDTLQETQYF. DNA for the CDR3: TGTGCCAGCAGCGGCGACACATTACAAGAGACCCAGTACTTC.

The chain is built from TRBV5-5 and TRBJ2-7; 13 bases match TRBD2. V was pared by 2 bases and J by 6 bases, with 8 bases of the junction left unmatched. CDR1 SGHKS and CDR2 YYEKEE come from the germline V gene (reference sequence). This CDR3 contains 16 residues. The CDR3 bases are TGTGCCAGCAGCTTCGGGACTAGCGGGGTAATAAGCGAGCAGTACTTC. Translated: CASSFGTSGVISEQYF.

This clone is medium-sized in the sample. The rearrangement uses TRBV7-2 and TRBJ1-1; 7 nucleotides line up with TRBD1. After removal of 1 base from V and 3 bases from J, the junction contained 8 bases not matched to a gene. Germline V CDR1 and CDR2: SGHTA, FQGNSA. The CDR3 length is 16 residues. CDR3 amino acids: CASSLGRTGSHTEAFF. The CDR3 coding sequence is TGTGCCAGCAGCTTAGGGCGGACAGGCTCCCACACTGAAGCTTTCTTT.

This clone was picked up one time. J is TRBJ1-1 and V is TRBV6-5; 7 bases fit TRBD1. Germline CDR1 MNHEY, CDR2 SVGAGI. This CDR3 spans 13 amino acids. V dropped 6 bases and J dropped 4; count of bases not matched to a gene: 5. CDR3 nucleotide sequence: TGTGCCAGCAGCCGACAGGGAGGCACTGAAGCTTTCTTT. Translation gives CASSRQGGTEAFF.

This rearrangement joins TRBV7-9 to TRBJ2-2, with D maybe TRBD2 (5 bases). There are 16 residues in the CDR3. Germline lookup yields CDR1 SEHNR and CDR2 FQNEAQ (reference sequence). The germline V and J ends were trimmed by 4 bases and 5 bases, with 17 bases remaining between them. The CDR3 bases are TGTGCCAGCAGCTCGTCGCCGGGGTTGGGGACCGGGGAGCTGTTTTTT. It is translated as CASSSSPGLGTGELFF.